The 8 T cell receptor beta chains listed next were all sequenced from one sample in a study of OX40 agonist ivuxolimab in advanced cancers. TCRdb keeps only in-frame clones here, not all; method: immunoSEQ multiplex PCR. The data show more than 85,000 clones, about 90% seen once. The sequencing used CD4+ or CD8+ T cells sorted from blood, collected in a trial of the OX40 agonist ivuxolimab. Receptor source: an adult with an advanced solid tumor such as melanoma, head and neck, liver or kidney cancer.

The chain joins TRBV11-2 to TRBJ2-7; a possible D gene is TRBD1 (5 bases). From germline, CDR1 is SGHAT and CDR2 FQNNGV. V shed 1 base and J shed 6 bases, with 22 bases lying between them. The CDR3 is 17 amino acids. The CDR3, as DNA: TGTGCCAGCAGCTTAGCGTTCGTGGGCAGGTCAGGGCCCGAGCAGTACTTC. Its protein is CASSLAFVGRSGPEQYF.

The rearrangement uses TRBV19 and TRBJ1-3; D uncertain. This CDR3 contains 15 residues. Germline loops: CDR1 LNHDA, CDR2 SQIVND (reference sequence). Trimming stripped 3 bases from V and 4 bases from J, with 13 bases between. The CDR3 DNA follows: TGTGCCAGTAGTATGGACGCCATTTTCGGAAACACCATATATTTT. Residues: CASSMDAIFGNTIYF.

This clone has a handful of counts. V is TRBV2 and J is TRBJ2-7; either TRBD1 or TRBD2 may fit D (5 bases each). Looked up from germline, CDR1 is SNHLY and CDR2 is FYNNEI. The V end lost 9 bases, the J end lost 7 bases, and 19 bases lay between the germline ends. The CDR3 spans 13 residues. The CDR3 loop reads CASHGPARGEQYF. Here the CDR3 DNA reads TGTGCCAGTCATGGCCCCGCGAGGGGAGAGCAGTACTTC.

The genes are TRBV27 and TRBJ2-2, with D tentatively TRBD2 (7 bases). The CDR3 spans 19 residues. In germline, CDR1 is MNHEY, CDR2 SMNVEV (reference sequence). The V end was cut by 0 bases, the J end by 6 bases, with 23 bases between. CDR3 loop: CASSLSKYGGRGGSGELFF. The CDR3, as DNA: TGTGCCAGCAGTTTATCGAAATACGGAGGCAGGGGAGGGTCCGGGGAGCTGTTTTTT.

The rearrangement uses TRBV4-1 and TRBJ2-2, with 10 bases matching TRBD2. Germline-derived CDR1 and CDR2 are MGHRA and YSYEKL. J lost 5 bases, V lost 4 bases, and 4 bases had no gene match. This CDR3 region has 15 residues. The CDR3 reads CASSPPAGGTGELFF. The CDR3 region has the DNA TGCGCCAGCAGCCCTCCAGCGGGAGGGACCGGGGAGCTGTTTTTT.

The rearrangement links TRBV4-1 to TRBJ1-5; no clear D gene. The germline V gene encodes CDR1 MGHRA and CDR2 YSYEKL. This CDR3 spans 15 amino acids. V was trimmed by 0 bases and J by 2 bases, leaving 8 bases between them. CDR3 nucleotides: TGCGCCAGCAGCCAAGATTGGGGTGGCAATCAGCCCCAGCATTTT. Translation: CASSQDWGGNQPQHF.

This chain connects TRBV7-9 to TRBJ2-5, with TRBD2 matching over 14 bases. This CDR3 contains 19 residues. CDR1 is SEHNR and CDR2 is FQNEAQ in the germline V gene (reference sequence). Germline trimming cut 1 base from V and 5 bases from J; bases unmatched to any gene: 12. The CDR3 DNA is TGTGCCAGCAGCTTAGGGGGGACTAGCGGGAGAGGAAACTTGGAGACCCAGTACTTC. Translating gives CASSLGGTSGRGNLETQYF. Together with reference TRBV7-9 and TRBJ2-5, the CDR3 gives the full variable domain: DTGVSQNPRHKITKRGQNVTFRCDPISEHNRLYWYRQTLGQGPEFLTYFQNEAQLEKSRLLSDRFSAERPKGSFSTLEIQRTEQGDSAMYLCASSLGGTSGRGNLETQYFGPGTRLLVL.

V and J are TRBV10-1 and TRBJ1-1; no reliable D call. The CDR3 loop spans 14 amino acids. V was cut by 6 bases and J by 5 bases, with 16 bases left in between. Germline values: CDR1 WNHNN, CDR2 SYGVQD (reference sequence). The CDR3 bases are TGCGCCAGCAGCCAACAGACCTCCGGGACTGAAGCTTTCTTT. This codes for CASSQQTSGTEAFF.